The sequence of this T cell receptor beta chain was determined in a study of T cell clones after liver transplantation. Assay used: immunoSEQ multiplex PCR; TCRdb lists only in-frame clones, some missing. The sample records more than 100,000 clones, about 86% being singletons. Trimming pared 4 bases from V and 0 bases from J, leaving 22 bases between. The CDR3 spans 19 residues. The V gene's germline CDR1 is LNHNV and CDR2 YYDKDF (reference sequence). This material consisted of CD4+ T cells from blood, taken around 50 months after liver transplant. This clonotype was obtained from a human patient who received a liver transplant. Part of the T cells may come from the graft donor. This chain links TRBV15 with TRBJ1-5, with D tentatively TRBD1 (6 bases). Here the CDR3 reads CATSNTPQGPRISNQPQHF. DNA for the CDR3: TGTGCCACCAGCAACACACCACAGGGCCCCAGAATTAGCAATCAGCCCCAGCATTTT.